These 32 T cell receptor beta chains were all obtained from the same sample, sequenced in a study of control samples from healthy donors and cancer patients. Only in-frame clones appear in the TCRdb table, and some are missing; sequencing was by immunoSEQ multiplex PCR. The repertoire holds approximately 170,000 clones, with 85% to 90% as singletons. Material: blood. Receptor source: a woman aged 25-40 years in good health.

The sample holds one count of this clone. J is TRBJ1-5 and V is TRBV4-1; weak D call: TRBD1 (5 bases). Germline V lookup: CDR1 MGHRA, CDR2 YSYEKL. V was trimmed by 4 bases and J by 10 bases, leaving 14 bases between them. This CDR3 is 13 amino acids long. The CDR3 DNA is TGCGCCAGCAGCCGGACACTTTCCCTTCCCCAGCATTTT. Protein product: CASSRTLSLPQHF.

The chain joins TRBV19 to TRBJ1-3; maybe TRBD1 (5 bases). The V end was cut by 3 bases, the J end by 4 bases, with 16 bases between. Germline lookup yields CDR1 LNHDA and CDR2 SQIVND (reference sequence). The CDR3 extends over 16 amino acids. In DNA, the CDR3 is TGTGCCAGTAGTATCATGGGCCAGGGTATAGGAAACACCATATATTTT. Encoded protein: CASSIMGQGIGNTIYF.

The V gene is TRBV19, the J gene TRBJ1-2; D is unresolved. This CDR3 is 11 amino acids long. Germline loops: CDR1 LNHDA, CDR2 SQIVND (reference sequence). V lost 6 bases, J lost 5 bases, and 7 bases lay in between. The CDR3 region has the DNA TGTGCCAGTAGACAACTATATGGCTACACCTTC. Its translation: CASRQLYGYTF. Together with reference TRBV19 and TRBJ1-2, the CDR3 gives the full variable domain: DGGITQSPKYLFRKEGQNVTLSCEQNLNHDAMYWYRQDPGQGLRLIYYSQIVNDFQKGDIAEGYSVSREKKESFPLTVTSAQKNPTAFYLCASRQLYGYTFGSGTRLTVV.

V usage is TRBV20-1 and J usage is TRBJ2-5; D remains unclear. V lost 3 bases and J lost 0, with 11 bases in between. The germline V gene encodes CDR1 DFQATT and CDR2 SNEGSKA (reference sequence). The CDR3 loop spans 14 amino acids. The CDR3 DNA reads TGCAGTGCTAGTTTTCCGGCTTACCAAGAGACCCAGTACTTC. Its translation is CSASFPAYQETQYF.

The V and J genes are TRBV11-2 and TRBJ1-1; 9 bases fit TRBD1. There are 15 residues in the CDR3. Germline CDR1 SGHAT, CDR2 FQNNGV. The trim removed 5 bases at V and 6 bases at J, leaving 10 bases unmatched. In nucleotides, the CDR3 is TGTGCCAGCAGCCAAAGACAGGGGGGGGGACCTGAAGCTTTCTTT. It codes for CASSQRQGGGPEAFF.

The CDR3 coding sequence is TGTGCCAGCAGCCACACCGGGACAGGGGCGGACTACACCTTC. The encoded protein is CASSHTGTGADYTF. The rearrangement links TRBV3-1 (or the pseudogene TRBV3-2) to TRBJ1-2, with TRBD1 matching 10 bases. Germline V CDR1 and CDR2: LGHDT, YNNKEL (reference sequence). The junction had 8 bases not matched to a gene; V was cut back by 3 bases and J by 10 bases. This CDR3 region has 14 residues.

The chain employs TRBV27 and TRBJ1-1; D ambiguous. Germline V lookup: CDR1 MNHEY, CDR2 SMNVEV (reference sequence). With 7 bases removed from V and 1 base from J, the gap between germline ends came to 13 bases. The CDR3 is 14 residues long. CDR3 coding DNA: TGTGCCAGCACTCCCCGAGCCGGGAACACTGAAGCTTTCTTT. As protein: CASTPRAGNTEAFF.

The chain couples TRBV6-5 to TRBJ2-2; no clear D gene. Germline V gene sequence: CDR1 MNHEY, CDR2 SVGAGI. This CDR3 is 14 amino acids long. The V end was cut by 6 bases, the J end by 3 bases, with 11 bases between. The CDR3 nucleotides are TGTGCCAGCAGGGTAGGGATAGACACCGGGGAGCTGTTTTTT. It encodes CASRVGIDTGELFF.

V is TRBV28 and J is TRBJ1-1; D may be TRBD1 (5 bases). V lost 10 bases and J lost 3, with 15 bases in between. The CDR3 runs to 13 residues. CDR1 MDHEN and CDR2 SYDVKM come from the germline V gene. CDR3 in amino acids: CATRGKGDTEAFF. The CDR3 DNA reads as TGTGCCACCAGAGGGAAAGGGGACACTGAAGCTTTCTTT.

The rearrangement links TRBV6-5 to TRBJ1-2, with 11 bases identical to TRBD1. V was pared by 11 bases and J by 3 bases, with 5 bases of the junction left unmatched. The CDR3 runs 13 residues. Per the germline V gene, CDR1 is MNHEY and CDR2 is SVGAGI. CDR3 protein: CAGQGAWDYGYTF. CDR3 DNA: TGTGCCGGACAGGGGGCGTGGGACTATGGCTACACCTTC.

The CDR3 bases are TGTGCCAGCAGTTCCGGACTTTGGAATGAGCAGTTCTTC. It specifies CASSSGLWNEQFF. This chain links TRBV12-3 or TRBV12-4 with TRBJ2-1; a possible D gene is TRBD2 (5 bases). The CDR3 extends over 13 amino acids. Trimming pared 4 bases from V and 7 bases from J, leaving 11 bases between.

CDR3 amino acids: CATHERDYGYTF. In DNA, the CDR3 is TGTGCCACCCATGAGAGGGACTATGGCTACACCTTC. J is TRBJ1-2 and V is TRBV6-5; D gene unclear. Deletions cut 10 bases from V and 3 bases from J, with 12 bases between. Germline loops: CDR1 MNHEY, CDR2 SVGAGI. The CDR3 sequence is 12 residues long.

V and J are TRBV24-1 and TRBJ2-5; 13 bases fit TRBD2. V shed 2 bases and J 5 bases; nucleotides not matched to a gene: 7. Germline-derived CDR1 and CDR2 are KGHDR and SFDVKD. The CDR3 spans 17 residues. CDR3 protein: CATSDSSGLAGYETQYF. CDR3 DNA: TGTGCCACCAGTGATTCGTCGGGACTAGCGGGGTATGAGACCCAGTACTTC.

The chain has TRBV6-5 and TRBJ2-2; 10 bases align to TRBD2. CDR1 is MNHEY and CDR2 is SVGAGI in the germline V gene. V was clipped by 10 bases and J by 1 base; unmatched bases: 3. This CDR3 comprises 14 residues. As DNA, the CDR3 is TGTGCCACAGGACTAGCGGAGAACACCGGGGAGCTGTTTTTT. Translated: CATGLAENTGELFF.

The rearrangement links TRBV6-1 to TRBJ1-3; 9 bases align to TRBD1. The CDR3 runs 16 residues. Germline lookup yields CDR1 MNHNS and CDR2 SASEGT. Germline trimming cut 3 bases from V and 4 bases from J; bases unmatched to any gene: 7. The DNA for the CDR3 is TGTGCCAGCAGTGACCCCGGGACAGGGAGGGGAAACACCATATATTTT. It specifies CASSDPGTGRGNTIYF.

This chain uses TRBV9 with TRBJ1-5; D unresolved. CDR1 and CDR2 (germline): SGDLS, YYNGEE. This CDR3 contains 15 residues. Trimming shortened V by 1 base and J by 0 bases, and 8 bases separated the two germline ends. Here the CDR3 reads CASSVNGNSNQPQHF. Written as DNA, the CDR3 is TGTGCCAGCAGCGTAAACGGAAATAGCAATCAGCCCCAGCATTTT.

The V call is TRBV28, the J call TRBJ1-3; D gene ambiguous. CDR1 is MDHEN, CDR2 SYDVKM, per germline. The CDR3 sequence is 14 residues long. The V and J ends lost 1 base and 3 bases respectively, with 7 bases between them. CDR3 sequence: CASSLSAVGNTIYF. The CDR3, as DNA: TGTGCCAGCAGTTTATCGGCGGTTGGAAACACCATATATTTT.

The chain has TRBV5-1 and TRBJ1-5; D not certain. Germline V gives CDR1 SGHRS, CDR2 YFSETQ. V gave up 1 base and J gave up 6 bases, with 8 bases separating them. The CDR3 is 13 residues long. As DNA, the CDR3 is TGCGCCAGCAGCTTGCGAGGGCCTCAGCCCCAGCATTTT. Its translation: CASSLRGPQPQHF.

This sequence joins TRBV2 and TRBJ2-5; 9 bases align to TRBD1. Germline CDR1 is SNHLY and CDR2 is FYNNEI. With V trimmed by 7 bases and J by 4 bases, 7 bases remained unmatched. This CDR3 spans 14 amino acids. CDR3 nucleotide sequence: TGTGCCAGCAAAACCGGGACAGGGTCAGAGACCCAGTACTTC. The encoded protein is CASKTGTGSETQYF.

The chain recombines TRBV6-5 with TRBJ2-1, with TRBD1 as a possible D gene (7 bases). The V end lost 2 bases, the J end lost 6 bases, and 17 bases lay between the germline ends. Per germline, CDR1 MNHEY and CDR2 SVGAGI. This CDR3 region has 16 residues. The CDR3 protein is CASSYDEHRGLNEQFF. As DNA, the CDR3 is TGTGCCAGCAGTTACGACGAACACAGGGGACTCAATGAGCAGTTCTTC.

This rearrangement joins TRBV29-1 to TRBJ1-3; D gene unclear. Trimming shortened V by 3 bases and J by 2 bases, and 8 bases separated the two germline ends. Germline values: CDR1 SQVTM, CDR2 ANQGSEA. The CDR3 runs 13 residues. The CDR3 sequence: CSVENQPGNTIYF. The CDR3 DNA reads as TGCAGCGTTGAGAACCAGCCTGGAAACACCATATATTTT. The full variable domain, rest sourced from reference TRBV29-1 and TRBJ1-3, is SAVISQKPSRDICQRGTSLTIQCQVDSQVTMMFWYRQQPGQSLTLIATANQGSEATYESGFVIDKFPISRPNLTFSTLTVSNMSPEDSSIYLCSVENQPGNTIYFGEGSWLTVV.

The table lists this clone with a count of one. The rearrangement uses TRBV18 and TRBJ2-7; D gene unclear. Germline CDR1 KGHSH, CDR2 LQKENI. The CDR3 spans 13 residues. V lost 3 bases to trimming and J lost 0 bases, with 6 bases between them. DNA of the CDR3: TGTGCCAGCTCACCCCCAACCTCCTACGAGCAGTACTTC. Translation: CASSPPTSYEQYF.

This clone was observed a handful of times. V usage is TRBV4-2 and J usage is TRBJ1-1; possible D gene TRBD1, 6 bases. The germline gives CDR1 LGHNA, CDR2 YNFKEQ. The CDR3 consists of 16 residues. V lost 0 bases and J lost 5, with 16 bases in between. CDR3 sequence (DNA): TGTGCCAGCAGCCAAGATCCCCCGGGGGCAAGGACTGAAGCTTTCTTT. It codes for CASSQDPPGARTEAFF.

In regard to this clone: Different DNA sequences within this sample yield the same CDR3. The chain combines TRBV5-1 with TRBJ2-1, with D possibly TRBD1 on 8 matching bases. The CDR3 is made up of 15 amino acids. V gave up 2 bases and J gave up 6 bases, with 15 bases separating them. The germline gives CDR1 SGHRS, CDR2 YFSETQ. The CDR3 DNA follows: TGCGCCAGCAGCTTTGGACAGGGAGGGGGCAATGAGCAGTTCTTC. This codes for CASSFGQGGGNEQFF.

The rearrangement uses TRBV2 and TRBJ1-1, with 10 bases lining up with TRBD1. The CDR3 is made up of 16 amino acids. The germline V gene encodes CDR1 SNHLY and CDR2 FYNNEI. V gave up 6 bases and J gave up 4 bases; unmatched junction bases: 11. The CDR3, as DNA: TGTGCCAGCAGCTTTAGGACAGGGGGGTTTGGCACTGAAGCTTTCTTT. It encodes CASSFRTGGFGTEAFF.

The rearrangement joins TRBV29-1 to TRBJ2-5, with D perhaps TRBD2 (5 bases). This CDR3 spans 14 amino acids. Trimming left V 2 bases short and J 2 bases short, with 12 bases between. CDR1 SQVTM and CDR2 ANQGSEA come from the germline V gene. CDR3 sequence: CSVESPGKQETQYF. The CDR3 coding sequence is TGCAGCGTTGAATCGCCCGGGAAGCAAGAGACCCAGTACTTC. Looking up the rest from reference TRBV29-1 and TRBJ2-5 gives the full variable domain: SAVISQKPSRDICQRGTSLTIQCQVDSQVTMMFWYRQQPGQSLTLIATANQGSEATYESGFVIDKFPISRPNLTFSTLTVSNMSPEDSSIYLCSVESPGKQETQYFGPGTRLLVL.

This rearrangement joins TRBV3-1 (or the pseudogene TRBV3-2) to TRBJ2-3, with D unclear. The V end was cut by 0 bases, the J end by 1 base, with 5 bases between. The CDR3 length is 14 residues. CDR1 is LGHDT, CDR2 YNNKEL, per germline (reference sequence). The CDR3 protein is CASSQDLGTDTQYF. As DNA, the CDR3 is TGTGCCAGCAGCCAAGACTTGGGCACAGATACGCAGTATTTT.

This clone was seen a few times. The chain employs TRBV7-9 and TRBJ1-1; no firm D call. Germline V gene sequence: CDR1 SEHNR, CDR2 FQNEAQ (reference sequence). The ends were cut back, 1 base at V and 7 bases at J, with 10 bases in the middle. The CDR3 sequence is 13 residues long. CDR3 protein: CASSLEPELEAFF. DNA of the CDR3: TGTGCCAGCAGCTTAGAGCCAGAGCTTGAAGCTTTCTTT.

In its sample, this clone was seen once. This chain uses TRBV3-1 (or the pseudogene TRBV3-2) with TRBJ2-5, with D uncertain. There are 14 residues in the CDR3. Germline values: CDR1 LGHDT, CDR2 YNNKEL (reference sequence). Between the trimmed V and J ends, which lost 0 bases and 2 bases, there was a span of 7 bases. CDR3 sequence reads: CASSQEAAQETQYF. CDR3 bases: TGTGCCAGCAGCCAAGAGGCGGCTCAAGAGACCCAGTACTTC.

The rearrangement joins TRBV24-1 to TRBJ2-2, with D unclear. The CDR3 is made up of 16 amino acids. Germline CDR1 is KGHDR and CDR2 is SFDVKD. V was shortened by 2 bases and J by 0 bases, with 9 bases between the two germline ends. CDR3 nucleotide sequence: TGTGCCACCAGTGATTCCTACAAGACGAACACCGGGGAGCTGTTTTTT. It codes for CATSDSYKTNTGELFF.

The genes are TRBV11-3 and TRBJ2-2; the D is unclear. Germline-derived CDR1 and CDR2 are SGHNT and YENEEA. V was cut by 4 bases and J by 0 bases, with 3 bases left in between. The CDR3 has 13 residues. The CDR3 sequence: CASSWANTGELFF. In nucleotides, the CDR3 is TGTGCCAGCAGCTGGGCGAACACCGGGGAGCTGTTTTTT.

This chain uses TRBV3-1 (or the pseudogene TRBV3-2) with TRBJ1-2; TRBD1 agrees at 10 bases. With 1 base clipped from V and 6 bases from J, the junction kept 2 bases outside the gene matches. The CDR3 loop spans 14 amino acids. Per germline, CDR1 LGHDT and CDR2 YNNKEL (reference sequence). The CDR3: CASSQGGTGDGYTF. The CDR3 nucleotides are TGTGCCAGCAGCCAAGGCGGGACAGGGGATGGCTACACCTTC.